The 13 T cell receptor beta chains listed next were all sequenced from one sample in a study of T cells after yellow fever vaccination. Each CDR3 protein is one row after TCRdb ran MiXCR on the 5' RACE reads. The sample has over 120,000 distinct CDR3 sequences, roughly 6.7% seen once; the top ten hold more than 0.6%. This material consisted of CD4+ T cells sorted from PBMCs, taken 10 days after the yellow fever booster vaccination. All receptors come from a man aged 30-40 years who received the YFV17D yellow fever vaccine.

This clonotype was seen at least ten times. The J gene is TRBJ2-1, the V gene TRBV5-1, with D possibly TRBD2 on 5 matching bases. The CDR3 runs 11 residues. Germline V gene sequence: CDR1 SGHRS, CDR2 YFSETQ. Trimming removed 1 base at V and 10 bases at J, with 6 bases between. The CDR3 loop reads CASSLWEEQFF. The CDR3 DNA follows: TGCGCCAGCAGCTTGTGGGAGGAGCAGTTCTTC.

This clonotype was seen ten or more times. The chain links TRBV5-1 to TRBJ2-7, with 7 bases identical to TRBD1. Germline values: CDR1 SGHRS, CDR2 YFSETQ. V shed 2 bases and J 6 bases; nucleotides not matched to a gene: 8. The CDR3 spans 14 residues. This chain's CDR3 is CASSFEDRAGEQYF. CDR3 nucleotides: TGCGCCAGCAGCTTCGAAGACAGGGCGGGCGAGCAGTACTTC.

This clonotype occurred many times. The rearrangement links TRBV20-1 to TRBJ2-5; 12 bases agree with TRBD2. The CDR3 consists of 15 residues. Unmatched junction bases numbered 9, after V lost 6 bases and J lost 4 bases. The germline V gene encodes CDR1 DFQATT and CDR2 SNEGSKA (reference sequence). CDR3 sequence (DNA): TGCAGTGCCGCCCCTAGCGGGAGGGCCCGAGAGACCCAGTACTTC. Its protein is CSAAPSGRARETQYF.

About this clonotype: A much larger clone sits a single nucleotide away, making a read error possible. The V and J genes are TRBV7-2 and TRBJ2-1; D ambiguous. Trimming pared 2 bases from V and 9 bases from J, leaving 8 bases between. This CDR3 comprises 12 residues. In germline, CDR1 is SGHTA, CDR2 FQGNSA. The CDR3 loop reads CASSLSLVEQFF. In DNA, the CDR3 is TGTGCCAGCAGCTTAAGTCTGGTTGAGCAGTTCTTC.

This clonotype was picked up many times. V and J are TRBV6-1 and TRBJ2-5; D not resolved. Germline V gene lookup returns CDR1 MNHNS and CDR2 SASEGT. V was trimmed by 6 bases and J by 4 bases, leaving 15 bases between them. The CDR3 is made up of 14 amino acids. As DNA, the CDR3 is TGTGCCAGCAGCGACCCCCGCCTGGCAGAGACCCAGTACTTC. Translated: CASSDPRLAETQYF.

This clonotype was recorded at least ten times. The chain employs TRBV12-3 or TRBV12-4 and TRBJ2-5; 10 positions match TRBD2. V lost 4 bases and J lost 3; bases outside the gene matches: 8. The CDR3 extends over 16 amino acids. The CDR3, as DNA: TGTGCCAGCAGTTCCCGGACTAGCGGAATCGAAGAGACCCAGTACTTC. Translation: CASSSRTSGIEETQYF.

This chain links TRBV7-2 with TRBJ1-2; D is uncertain. V gave up 0 bases and J gave up 7 bases, with 21 bases separating them. The CDR3 length is 17 residues. Germline V gene lookup returns CDR1 SGHTA and CDR2 FQGNSA. CDR3 residues: CASSLARGASEFPGYTF. The CDR3 DNA reads as TGTGCCAGCAGCTTAGCGCGAGGCGCCAGCGAGTTCCCTGGCTACACCTTC.

Ten or more counts support this clonotype. The chain has TRBV7-9 and TRBJ1-6; D is unresolved. The CDR3 spans 14 residues. Trimming cost V 1 base and J 7 bases, with 8 bases left between them. Germline values: CDR1 SEHNR, CDR2 FQNEAQ (reference sequence). In nucleotides, the CDR3 is TGTGCCAGCAGCTTAGGTCTTCCGAATTCACCCCTCCACTTT. Translating gives CASSLGLPNSPLHF.

This clonotype was detected only a few times. The chain recombines TRBV9 with TRBJ2-5; 7 bases agree with TRBD1. Germline V gives CDR1 SGDLS, CDR2 YYNGEE. V lost 0 bases, J lost 2 bases, and 1 base stayed unmatched. The CDR3 covers 14 residues. CDR3: CASSVDRGQETQYF. The CDR3 DNA sequence: TGTGCCAGCAGCGTAGACAGGGGACAAGAGACCCAGTACTTC.

A remark on this clonotype: A read error is possible here, since a much larger clone lies one base away. The chain employs TRBV12-3 or TRBV12-4 and TRBJ2-2; D remains ambiguous. Deletions cut 9 bases from V and 6 bases from J, with 14 bases between. This CDR3 region has 13 residues. CDR3 coding DNA: TGTGCCAGGAGCCCCATTGTCTCCGGGGAGCTGTTTTTT. It is translated as CARSPIVSGELFF.

On this clonotype: A much larger clone differs from this one at a single base, so this may be a read error. The chain links TRBV20-1 to TRBJ2-7; 7 nucleotides align to TRBD1. CDR1 DFQATT and CDR2 SNEGSKA come from the germline V gene (reference sequence). The length of the CDR3 is 13 residues. Here the CDR3 reads CSARGQGSNEQYF. CDR3 bases: TGCAGTGCTAGAGGACAGGGCTCCAACGAGCAGTACTTC.

This clonotype was picked up many times. The chain carries TRBV7-2 and TRBJ2-1; 9 bases agree with TRBD2. Germline assignment: CDR1 SGHTA and CDR2 FQGNSA. The CDR3 has 16 residues. Trimming at V came to 0 bases and at J to 7 bases, leaving 7 bases not matched to a gene. The CDR3 loop reads CASSLASGSITNEQFF. CDR3 DNA: TGTGCCAGCAGCTTAGCTAGCGGGAGTATAACTAATGAGCAGTTCTTC.

Details on this clonotype: The junction departs from the called germline gene at one end, perhaps through a read error. The chain combines TRBV5-4 with TRBJ2-2; TRBD2 might be the D (5 bases). Germline V gene sequence: CDR1 SGHNT, CDR2 YYREEE (reference sequence). The CDR3 has 14 amino acids. The CDR3 DNA follows: TGTGCCATCAGCTTCGGGATTAACTCCGGGGAGCTGTTTTTT. Translating gives CAISFGINSGELFF.